These 12 T cell receptor beta chains originate from one sample sequenced in a study of regulatory T cells in long-lasting Graves disease. Building of the TCR beta libraries involved iRepertoire HTBI primers and Arm-PCR of CDR3 regions. TCRdb reanalysed the multiplex PCR reads using MiXCR and keeps one entry per CDR3 protein. The data contain 380,000 or so distinct CDR3 sequences, 15% to 20% of them singletons. Time point indicated: newly diagnosed GD, antithyroid drugs for less than 3 months. The TCR library was prepared using RNA isolated from PBMCs. These data were also filed under a second study, of T cells in Graves' hyperthyroidism and ophthalmopathy.

The sample consisted of peripheral blood mononuclear cells (PBMCs), taken at new diagnosis, from a patient treated with antithyroid drugs. These TCRs come from a woman aged 18 to 35 with Graves disease.

This clonotype has a count of ten or more. V gene TRBV20-1 combines with J gene TRBJ1-2, with D perhaps matching TRBD1 (6 bases). This CDR3 has 13 amino acids. The germline V gene has CDR1 DFQATT and CDR2 SNEGSKA (reference sequence). V was shortened by 3 bases and J by 4 bases, with 12 bases between the two germline ends. The CDR3 reads CSASKGGTYGYTF. The CDR3, as DNA: TGCAGTGCTAGTAAGGGGGGCACCTATGGCTACACCTTC.

The rearrangement links TRBV4-1 to TRBJ2-7; D may match TRBD1 or TRBD2 (5 bases each). Trimming took 1 base from V and 2 from J, leaving 9 bases between them. Germline lookup yields CDR1 MGHRA and CDR2 YSYEKL. The CDR3 is 14 residues long. The CDR3 nucleotides are TGCGCCAGCAGCCAAGTGGGGGATACCTACGAGCAGTACTTC. This codes for CASSQVGDTYEQYF.

The sample holds a few counts of this clonotype. The chain is built from TRBV11-2 and TRBJ1-5; D is possibly TRBD1 (6 bases). Trimming removed 1 base from V and 3 bases from J, with 10 bases in between. CDR1 is SGHAT, CDR2 FQNNGV, per germline. This CDR3 is 15 amino acids long. DNA for the CDR3: TGTGCCAGCAGCTTAGTAAGGGGGTACAATCAGCCCCAGCATTTT. The encoded protein is CASSLVRGYNQPQHF.

This clonotype was found many times. The rearrangement joins TRBV3-1 to TRBJ2-7, with unresolved D. The CDR3 extends over 13 amino acids. Germline V lookup: CDR1 LGHDT, CDR2 YNNKEL (reference sequence). V lost 2 bases to trimming and J lost 2 bases, with 7 bases between them. CDR3 DNA sequence: TGTGCCAGCAGCCAAATCGGAGCCTACGAGCAGTACTTC. This translates into CASSQIGAYEQYF.

Ten or more counts support this clonotype. The J gene is TRBJ1-1, the V gene TRBV7-9; 8 bases align to TRBD1. The CDR3 spans 15 residues. Germline values: CDR1 SEHNR, CDR2 FQNEAQ (reference sequence). V was pared by 1 base and J by 3 bases, with 4 bases of the junction left unmatched. The CDR3 here is CASSLGQGRHTEAFF. The DNA for the CDR3 is TGTGCCAGCAGCTTAGGACAGGGGAGGCACACTGAAGCTTTCTTT.

In this sample, this clonotype turned up many times. This chain connects TRBV3-1 to TRBJ1-2; TRBD1 aligns across 7 bases. With V trimmed by 4 bases and J by 2 bases, 10 bases remained unmatched. The CDR3 sequence is 16 residues long. Germline-derived CDR1 and CDR2 are LGHDT and YNNKEL (reference sequence). CDR3 sequence reads: CASSPLPGQLNYGYTF. Written as DNA, the CDR3 is TGTGCCAGCAGCCCTTTGCCGGGACAGCTAAACTATGGCTACACCTTC.

Many counts were recorded for this clonotype. V is TRBV5-1 and J is TRBJ2-3; the D is unclear. V shed 4 bases and J shed 4 bases, with 13 bases lying between them. The CDR3 has 14 residues. CDR1 and CDR2 from the germline V gene are SGHRS and YFSETQ. CDR3 residues: CASSLVLGSDTQYF. The CDR3 DNA follows: TGCGCCAGCAGCCTAGTCTTGGGTTCAGATACGCAGTATTTT.

This clonotype was observed at least ten times. J is TRBJ1-1 and V is TRBV12-3 or TRBV12-4, with a possible D match to TRBD1 (5 bases). The V end lost 6 bases, the J end lost 0 bases, and 11 bases lay between the germline ends. CDR3 length: 14 residues. As DNA, the CDR3 is TGTGCCAGCAGCCCGACAGTAATGAACACTGAAGCTTTCTTT. This encodes CASSPTVMNTEAFF.

This clonotype was observed many times. The V and J genes are TRBV7-8 and TRBJ2-3; 7 nucleotides agree with TRBD2. V lost 4 bases to trimming and J lost 1 base; unmatched junction nucleotides: 11. CDR3 length: 17 amino acids. Germline V gene data show CDR1 as SGHVS and CDR2 as FQNEAQ. CDR3 region: CASSSQSILAGTDTQYF. The DNA of the CDR3 is TGTGCCAGCAGCTCCCAGTCAATTCTAGCGGGCACAGATACGCAGTATTTT.

This clonotype came up many times. The chain has TRBV18 and TRBJ1-5, with D unclear. CDR1 KGHSH and CDR2 LQKENI come from the germline V gene. Trimming shortened V by 1 base and J by 4 bases, and 5 bases separated the two germline ends. This CDR3 has 13 amino acids. The CDR3 region is CASSPQGNQPQHF. The CDR3 DNA is TGTGCCAGCTCACCACAGGGTAATCAGCCCCAGCATTTT.

This clonotype has just a few counts. The DNA of the CDR3 is TGTGCCAGCAGTTTTTCGGGACTAGTAATCACTGAAGCTTTCTTT. It is translated as CASSFSGLVITEAFF. The chain couples TRBV12-3 or TRBV12-4 to TRBJ1-1; tentatively, D is TRBD1 (5 bases). CDR3 length equals 15 residues. V was cut by 3 bases and J by 4 bases, with 15 bases left in between.

This clonotype has a count of ten or more. The chain couples TRBV28 to TRBJ2-1, with D hard to call. Trimming pared 2 bases from V and 6 bases from J, leaving 8 bases between. Germline CDR1 and CDR2: MDHEN and SYDVKM. The CDR3 consists of 13 residues. CDR3 loop: CASSLLGINEQFF. DNA of the CDR3: TGTGCCAGCAGTTTACTAGGGATCAATGAGCAGTTCTTC.